The 20 T cell receptor beta chains given below trace back to one sample, sequenced in a study of persistence of HIV-infected CD4 T cells. The libraries were made with immunoSEQ version 4 in survey mode. Assay used: immunoSEQ multiplex PCR; TCRdb lists only in-frame clones, some missing. The sample records tens of thousands of clones, around 78% being singletons. These receptors have no identified antigens. Cells were stimulated with overlapping HIV-1 Gag 15-mer peptides. CD40L/CD69 double-negative CD45RO-high memory CD4+ T cells were collected. The material sequenced was CD4+ T cells sorted from PBMCs after roughly 18-hour stimulation, taken from a patient who received antiretroviral therapy. The source is an adult man with HIV who was CMV-seropositive.

The chain recombines TRBV6-5 with TRBJ2-2, with 8 positions matching TRBD1. Germline assignment: CDR1 MNHEY and CDR2 SVGAGI. V lost 7 bases, J lost 2 bases, and 6 bases stayed unmatched. The CDR3 runs 15 residues. CDR3 protein: CASKTGTGNTGELFF. The CDR3 DNA reads as TGTGCCAGCAAAACCGGGACAGGCAACACCGGGGAGCTGTTTTTT.

The J gene is TRBJ2-6, the V gene TRBV27; D unresolved. The germline gives CDR1 MNHEY, CDR2 SMNVEV (reference sequence). The CDR3 is 15 residues long. Trimming took 5 bases from V and 0 from J, leaving 8 bases between them. The CDR3 DNA sequence: TGTGCCAGCAGTCCCCGATTCTCTGGGGCCAACGTCCTGACTTTC. This gives the protein CASSPRFSGANVLTF.

The CDR3 here is CASKDYAYNEQFF. DNA of the CDR3: TGTGCCAGCAAGGACTACGCCTACAATGAGCAGTTCTTC. This rearrangement joins TRBV2 to TRBJ2-1; the D gene is possibly TRBD2 (6 bases). Trimming pared 7 bases from V and 2 bases from J, leaving 9 bases between. Germline CDR1 reads SNHLY; CDR2 reads FYNNEI. This CDR3 is 13 amino acids long.

In its sample, this clone was seen a few times. The rearrangement links TRBV6-5 to TRBJ1-5, with TRBD1 matching over 8 bases. After removal of 8 bases from V and 3 bases from J, the junction contained 6 bases not matched to a gene. CDR1 is MNHEY, CDR2 SVGAGI, per germline. This CDR3 contains 14 residues. In nucleotides, the CDR3 is TGTGCCAGCGTTACGGACAGGGACAATCAGCCCCAGCATTTT. The encoded protein is CASVTDRDNQPQHF.

The rearrangement uses TRBV10-3 and TRBJ1-2; 10 bases map to TRBD1. The V gene end was trimmed by 3 bases and the J gene end by 4 bases; junction bases not matched to a gene: 8. The CDR3 is 16 residues long. Germline lookup yields CDR1 ENHRY and CDR2 SYGVKD. The DNA of the CDR3 is TGTGCCATCAGTGAAGGGGTGGACAGGGGGGTCTATGGCTACACCTTC. This sequence encodes CAISEGVDRGVYGYTF.

The chain is built from TRBV6-1 and TRBJ1-1; 8 bases map to TRBD1. Germline CDR1 reads MNHNS; CDR2 reads SASEGT. This CDR3 comprises 15 residues. With V trimmed by 1 base and J by 6 bases, 7 bases remained unmatched. The CDR3 coding sequence is TGTGCCAGCAGTGAAGGGACAGGGTGGAGGCCTGAAGCTTTCTTT. This encodes CASSEGTGWRPEAFF.

As DNA, the CDR3 is TGTGCCAGCAGCCGGAATGCGGGACAGACGAACACCGGGGAGCTGTTTTTT. It translates to CASSRNAGQTNTGELFF. The V call is TRBV4-2, the J call TRBJ2-2; D possibly corresponds to TRBD1 (7 bases). V lost 4 bases and J 0 bases, leaving 15 bases between the germline ends. Germline assignment: CDR1 LGHNA and CDR2 YNFKEQ. The length of the CDR3 is 17 residues.

This clone has a handful of counts. The chain is built from TRBV7-9 and TRBJ2-7; no definite D call. Germline V gene lookup returns CDR1 SEHNR and CDR2 FQNEAQ (reference sequence). The CDR3 totals 12 residues. The V and J ends lost 4 bases and 4 bases respectively, with 8 bases between them. CDR3 sequence reads: CASSSTRYEQYF. CDR3 bases: TGTGCCAGCAGCTCCACGCGATACGAGCAGTACTTC.

The chain couples TRBV10-3 to TRBJ2-3; 9 nucleotides line up with TRBD1. V was pared by 8 bases and J by 5 bases, with 11 bases of the junction left unmatched. Per germline, CDR1 ENHRY and CDR2 SYGVKD. The CDR3 extends over 15 amino acids. CDR3 amino acids: CAIQSGQGLRDTQYF. In nucleotides, the CDR3 is TGTGCCATCCAGTCGGGACAGGGTTTGAGAGATACGCAGTATTTT.

The chain couples TRBV10-3 to TRBJ2-2; 8 bases match TRBD1. The J segment lost 5 bases and the V segment lost 4 bases, leaving 6 bases of the junction unmatched. The germline gives CDR1 ENHRY, CDR2 SYGVKD. This CDR3 is built from 15 residues. CDR3 region: CAISGAGGLTGELFF. CDR3 coding DNA: TGTGCCATCAGTGGGGCAGGGGGCCTTACCGGGGAGCTGTTTTTT.

V usage is TRBV3-1 (or the pseudogene TRBV3-2) and J usage is TRBJ2-1, with D possibly being TRBD1 or TRBD2 (5 bases each). The germline CDR1 and CDR2 sequences are LGHDT and YNNKEL (reference sequence). Trimming left V 7 bases short and J 6 bases short, with 13 bases between. The CDR3 loop spans 13 amino acids. The CDR3 bases are TGTGCCAGCACCGGGGACCCGGTCAATGAGCAGTTCTTC. It is translated as CASTGDPVNEQFF.

The chain carries TRBV7-9 and TRBJ1-1; D is unresolved. The germline CDR1 and CDR2 sequences are SEHNR and FQNEAQ (reference sequence). The CDR3 has 14 amino acids. The germline V and J ends were trimmed by 5 bases and 0 bases, with 10 bases remaining between them. CDR3 nucleotides: TGTGCCAGCAGCCTACAGCTTATGAACACTGAAGCTTTCTTT. Translation gives CASSLQLMNTEAFF.

V is TRBV19 and J is TRBJ2-7; 11 nucleotides align to TRBD2. Germline V gene data show CDR1 as LNHDA and CDR2 as SQIVND (reference sequence). CDR3 length: 16 amino acids. Trimming at V came to 5 bases and at J to 4 bases, leaving 10 bases not matched to a gene. CDR3 residues: CASSSSGTSGTYEQYF. CDR3 DNA: TGTGCCAGTAGTTCGTCCGGGACTAGCGGAACATACGAGCAGTACTTC.

Comments on this clone: Mismatch with germline at one junction end may stem from a read error. V is TRBV7-7 and J is TRBJ2-5; D is ambiguous. CDR3 length: 14 residues. Germline values: CDR1 SSHAT, CDR2 FNYEAQ (reference sequence). The CDR3 DNA follows: TGTGCTAGCAGCTTAGATACCAGTAGGGAGACCCAGTACTTC. It yields the protein CASSLDTSRETQYF.

Here the CDR3 DNA reads TGTGCCAGCAGTGAAGCGCCGGGTGGGAGGCAGCCCCAGCATTTT. It encodes CASSEAPGGRQPQHF. The chain is built from TRBV6-1 and TRBJ1-5; D not resolved. V lost 0 bases and J 7 bases, leaving 13 bases between the germline ends. The CDR3 covers 15 residues. Germline lookup yields CDR1 MNHNS and CDR2 SASEGT.

The chain's CDR3 is CASSPQPPLGRDYGYTF. The CDR3 bases are TGTGCCAGCAGCCCCCAACCCCCTTTGGGCAGGGACTATGGCTACACCTTC. The V gene is TRBV27, the J gene TRBJ1-2, with a possible D match to TRBD1 (5 bases). CDR1 and CDR2 from the germline V gene are MNHEY and SMNVEV (reference sequence). The ends were cut back, 6 bases at V and 3 bases at J, with 23 bases in the middle. This CDR3 comprises 17 residues.

This clone was detected only once. V usage is TRBV19 and J usage is TRBJ1-4, with TRBD1 matching over 9 bases. The V and J ends lost 5 bases and 8 bases, in that order; junction bases with no gene match: 12. The length of the CDR3 is 16 residues. Germline CDR1 and CDR2: LNHDA and SQIVND (reference sequence). CDR3 DNA: TGTGCCAGTAGTCCTCTCCCGGGACAGGGTTACGAAAAACTGTTTTTT. Its protein is CASSPLPGQGYEKLFF.

Here the CDR3 DNA reads TGTGCCATCAAGGCTAGCGGGCGCTACAATGAGCAGTTCTTC. It codes for CAIKASGRYNEQFF. The V and J genes are TRBV10-3 and TRBJ2-1, with 8 bases aligning to TRBD2. V lost 7 bases, J lost 3 bases, and 5 bases stayed unmatched. The CDR3 totals 14 residues. Germline CDR1 ENHRY, CDR2 SYGVKD.

The DNA for the CDR3 is TGCGCCAGCAGCCAAGTCGGGACAGGCATCTATGGCTACACCTTC. This translates into CASSQVGTGIYGYTF. The rearrangement uses TRBV4-3 and TRBJ1-2; 8 bases map to TRBD1. Germline V gene sequence: CDR1 LGHNA, CDR2 YSLEER. The CDR3 runs 15 residues. Trimming cost V 1 base and J 4 bases; bases outside gene matches: 5.

J is TRBJ2-5 and V is TRBV5-4; 7 bases map to TRBD2. CDR1 is SGHNT, CDR2 YYREEE, per germline (reference sequence). The CDR3 extends over 13 amino acids. V gave up 3 bases and J gave up 3 bases; unmatched junction bases: 2. The CDR3 DNA sequence: TGTGCCAGCAGCTCGGGGAGGGAAGAGACCCAGTACTTC. Translating it yields CASSSGREETQYF.